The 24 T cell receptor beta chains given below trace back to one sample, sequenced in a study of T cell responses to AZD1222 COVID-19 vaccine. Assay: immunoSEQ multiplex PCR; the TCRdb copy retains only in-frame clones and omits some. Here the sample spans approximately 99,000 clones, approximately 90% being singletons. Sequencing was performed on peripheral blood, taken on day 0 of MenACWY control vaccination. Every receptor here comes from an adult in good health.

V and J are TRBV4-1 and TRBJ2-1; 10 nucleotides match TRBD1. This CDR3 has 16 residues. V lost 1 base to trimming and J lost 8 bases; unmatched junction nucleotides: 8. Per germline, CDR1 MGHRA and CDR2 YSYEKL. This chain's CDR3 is CASSQVAGQGIYEQFF. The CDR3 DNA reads TGCGCCAGCAGCCAAGTCGCGGGACAGGGGATCTATGAGCAGTTCTTC.

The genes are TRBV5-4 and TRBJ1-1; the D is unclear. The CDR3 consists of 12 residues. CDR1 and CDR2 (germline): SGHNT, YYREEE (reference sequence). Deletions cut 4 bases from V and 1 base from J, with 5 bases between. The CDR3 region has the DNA TGTGCCAGCAGCCTCCAGAACACTGAAGCTTTCTTT. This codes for CASSLQNTEAFF. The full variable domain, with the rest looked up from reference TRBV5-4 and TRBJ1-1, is ETGVTQSPTHLIKTRGQQVTLRCSSQSGHNTVSWYQQALGQGPQFIFQYYREEENGRGNFPPRFSGLQFPNYSSELNVNALELDDSALYLCASSLQNTEAFFGQGTRLTVV.

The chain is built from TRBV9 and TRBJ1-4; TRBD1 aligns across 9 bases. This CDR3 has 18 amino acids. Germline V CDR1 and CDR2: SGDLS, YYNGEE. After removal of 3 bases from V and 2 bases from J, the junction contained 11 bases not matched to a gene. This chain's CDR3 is CASSANTGGAPTNEKLFF. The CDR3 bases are TGTGCCAGCAGCGCAAATACAGGGGGCGCCCCCACTAATGAAAAACTGTTTTTT.

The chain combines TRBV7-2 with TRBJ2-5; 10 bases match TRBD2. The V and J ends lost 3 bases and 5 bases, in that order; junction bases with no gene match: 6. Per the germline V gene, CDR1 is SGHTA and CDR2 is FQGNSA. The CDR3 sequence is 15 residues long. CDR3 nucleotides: TGTGCCAGCAGCTTCCTAGCGGGGGCGGGGGAGACCCAGTACTTC. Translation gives CASSFLAGAGETQYF.

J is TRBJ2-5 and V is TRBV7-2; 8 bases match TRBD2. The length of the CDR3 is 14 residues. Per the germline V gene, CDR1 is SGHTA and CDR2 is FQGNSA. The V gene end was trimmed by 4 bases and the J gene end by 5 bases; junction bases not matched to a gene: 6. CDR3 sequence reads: CASSSGTRLETQYF. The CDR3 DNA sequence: TGTGCCAGCAGCTCCGGGACTAGATTGGAGACCCAGTACTTC.

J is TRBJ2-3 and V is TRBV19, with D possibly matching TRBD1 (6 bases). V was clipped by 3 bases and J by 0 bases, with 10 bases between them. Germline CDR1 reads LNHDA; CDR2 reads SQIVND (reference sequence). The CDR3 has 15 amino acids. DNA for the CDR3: TGTGCCAGTAGTATCGGACAGACCAGCACAGATACGCAGTATTTT. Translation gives CASSIGQTSTDTQYF.

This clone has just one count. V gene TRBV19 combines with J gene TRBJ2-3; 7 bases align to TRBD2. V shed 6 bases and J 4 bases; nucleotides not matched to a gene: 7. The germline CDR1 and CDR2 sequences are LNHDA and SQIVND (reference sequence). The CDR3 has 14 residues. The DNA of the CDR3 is TGTGCCAGTAGGATACCAGGGAGGGCAGATACGCAGTATTTT. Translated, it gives CASRIPGRADTQYF.

The CDR3, as DNA: TGTGCCAGCAGCGTAGGACAGGGATTAATCTACGAGCAGTACTTC. This sequence encodes CASSVGQGLIYEQYF. The chain recombines TRBV9 with TRBJ2-7; TRBD1 aligns across 7 bases. Trimming took 0 bases from V and 3 from J; bases not matched to a gene: 6. Germline lookup yields CDR1 SGDLS and CDR2 YYNGEE. This CDR3 is built from 15 residues.

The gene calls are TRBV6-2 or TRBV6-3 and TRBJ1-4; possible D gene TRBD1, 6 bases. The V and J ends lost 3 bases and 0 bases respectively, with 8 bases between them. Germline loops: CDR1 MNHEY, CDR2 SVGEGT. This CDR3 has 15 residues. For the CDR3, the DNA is TGTGCCAGCAGTTATGAGGGGGCAACTAATGAAAAACTGTTTTTT. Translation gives CASSYEGATNEKLFF.

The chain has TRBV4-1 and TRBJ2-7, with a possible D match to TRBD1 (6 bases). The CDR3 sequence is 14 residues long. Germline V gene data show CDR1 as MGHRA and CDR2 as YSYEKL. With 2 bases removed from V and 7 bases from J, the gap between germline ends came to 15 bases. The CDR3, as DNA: TGCGCCAGCAGCCAATCATACAGGGTAGTGGAGCAGTACTTC. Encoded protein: CASSQSYRVVEQYF.

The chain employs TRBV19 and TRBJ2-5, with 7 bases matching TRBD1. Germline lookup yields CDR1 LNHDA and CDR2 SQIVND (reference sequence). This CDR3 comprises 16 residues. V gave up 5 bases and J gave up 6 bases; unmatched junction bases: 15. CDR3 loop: CASSGSQGPRVKTQYF. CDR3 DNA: TGTGCCAGTAGTGGTTCACAGGGGCCACGTGTGAAGACCCAGTACTTC.

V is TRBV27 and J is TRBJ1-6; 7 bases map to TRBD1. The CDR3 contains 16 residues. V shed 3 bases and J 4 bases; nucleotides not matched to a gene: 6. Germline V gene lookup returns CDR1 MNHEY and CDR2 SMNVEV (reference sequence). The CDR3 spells CASSLQGQSYNSPLHF. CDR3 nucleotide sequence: TGTGCCAGCAGTTTGCAGGGACAGAGTTATAATTCACCCCTCCACTTT.

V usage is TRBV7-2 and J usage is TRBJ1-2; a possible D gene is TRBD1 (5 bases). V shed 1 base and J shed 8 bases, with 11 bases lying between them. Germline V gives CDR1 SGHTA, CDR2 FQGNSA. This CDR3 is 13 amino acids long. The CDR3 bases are TGTGCCAGCAGCTTAGTGGGAGGGGTCGGCTACACCTTC. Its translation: CASSLVGGVGYTF.

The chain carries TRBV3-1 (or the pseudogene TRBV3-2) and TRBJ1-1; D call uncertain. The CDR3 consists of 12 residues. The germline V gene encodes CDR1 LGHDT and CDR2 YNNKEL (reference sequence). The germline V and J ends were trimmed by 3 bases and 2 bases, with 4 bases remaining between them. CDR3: CASSQKNTEAFF. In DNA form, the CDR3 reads TGTGCCAGCAGCCAGAAAAACACTGAAGCTTTCTTT.

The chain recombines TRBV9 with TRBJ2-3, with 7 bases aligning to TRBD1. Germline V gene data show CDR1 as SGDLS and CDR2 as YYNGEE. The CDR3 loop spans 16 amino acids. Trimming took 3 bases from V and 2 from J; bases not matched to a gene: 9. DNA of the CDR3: TGTGCCAGCAGCGGACGGGACAGCCCGGTCACAGATACGCAGTATTTT. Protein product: CASSGRDSPVTDTQYF.

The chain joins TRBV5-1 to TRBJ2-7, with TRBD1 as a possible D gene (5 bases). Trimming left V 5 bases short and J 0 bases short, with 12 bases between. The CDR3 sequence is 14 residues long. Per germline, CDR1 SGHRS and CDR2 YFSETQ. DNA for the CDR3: TGCGCCAGCAGTCCACAGACAGCCTCCTACGAGCAGTACTTC. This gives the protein CASSPQTASYEQYF.

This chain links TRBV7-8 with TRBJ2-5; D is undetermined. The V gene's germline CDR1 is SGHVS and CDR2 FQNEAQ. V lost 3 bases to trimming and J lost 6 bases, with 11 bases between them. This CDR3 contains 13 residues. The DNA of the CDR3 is TGTGCCAGCAGCTTCGGACCTGTCAAGACCCAGTACTTC. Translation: CASSFGPVKTQYF.

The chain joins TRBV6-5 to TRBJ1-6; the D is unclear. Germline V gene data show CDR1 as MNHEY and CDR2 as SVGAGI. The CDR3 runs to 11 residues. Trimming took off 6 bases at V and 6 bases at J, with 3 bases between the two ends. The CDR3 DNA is TGTGCCAGCAGCGGTAATTCACCCCTCCACTTT. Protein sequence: CASSGNSPLHF.

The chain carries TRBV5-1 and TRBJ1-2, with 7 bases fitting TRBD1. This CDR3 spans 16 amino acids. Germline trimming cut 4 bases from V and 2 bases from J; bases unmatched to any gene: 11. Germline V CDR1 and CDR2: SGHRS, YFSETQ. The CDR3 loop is CASSPVTGSPNYGYTF. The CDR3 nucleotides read TGCGCCAGCAGCCCCGTGACAGGGTCCCCAAACTATGGCTACACCTTC.

CDR3 protein: CASSLRDSLVNSPLHF. CDR3 nucleotides: TGTGCCAGCAGCTTAAGGGACAGCCTAGTCAATTCACCCCTCCACTTT. The chain is built from TRBV7-8 and TRBJ1-6; 7 nucleotides align to TRBD1. Germline V CDR1 and CDR2: SGHVS, FQNEAQ. This CDR3 has 16 residues. Trimming at V came to 2 bases and at J to 7 bases, leaving 8 bases not matched to a gene.

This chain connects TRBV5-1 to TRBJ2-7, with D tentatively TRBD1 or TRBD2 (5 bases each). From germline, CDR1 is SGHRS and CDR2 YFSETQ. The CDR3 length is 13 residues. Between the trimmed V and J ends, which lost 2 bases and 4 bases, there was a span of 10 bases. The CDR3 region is CASSFTGGYEQYF. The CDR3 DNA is TGCGCCAGCAGCTTTACAGGAGGTTACGAGCAGTACTTC.

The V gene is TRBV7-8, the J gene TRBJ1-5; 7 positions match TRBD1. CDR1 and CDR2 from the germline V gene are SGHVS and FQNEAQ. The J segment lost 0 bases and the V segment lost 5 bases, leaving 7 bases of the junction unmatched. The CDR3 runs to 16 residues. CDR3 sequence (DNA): TGTGCCAGCAGCACCTCGGACAGGAATAGCAATCAGCCCCAGCATTTT. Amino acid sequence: CASSTSDRNSNQPQHF.

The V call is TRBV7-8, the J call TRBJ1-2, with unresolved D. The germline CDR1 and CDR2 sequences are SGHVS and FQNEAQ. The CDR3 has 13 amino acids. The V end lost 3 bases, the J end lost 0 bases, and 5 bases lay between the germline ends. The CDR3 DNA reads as TGTGCCAGCAGCTTTTGGGCTAACTATGGCTACACCTTC. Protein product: CASSFWANYGYTF.

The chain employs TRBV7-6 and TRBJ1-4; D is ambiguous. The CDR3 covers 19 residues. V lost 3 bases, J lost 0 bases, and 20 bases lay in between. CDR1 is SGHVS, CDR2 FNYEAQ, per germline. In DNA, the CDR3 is TGTGCCAGCAGCTTCGGCAGGACGCCTCTACTTGCAACTAATGAAAAACTGTTTTTT. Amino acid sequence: CASSFGRTPLLATNEKLFF.